Following are 28 T cell receptor beta chains from one sample sequenced in a study of cytomegalovirus exposure and HLA in healthy donors. In the PCR, 60 Vbeta and 13 Jbeta primers were used. Sequencing used immunoSEQ multiplex PCR; TCRdb keeps in-frame clones, though not all of them. Here the sample spans 55,000 to 65,000 clones, roughly 84% being singletons. The sequenced sample consisted of PBMCs. The receptor set was obtained from a woman aged 25 to 39 in good health and CMV-seronegative.

The chain has TRBV9 and TRBJ1-5; D is uncertain. This CDR3 region has 17 residues. Looked up from germline, CDR1 is SGDLS and CDR2 is YYNGEE. V was cut by 4 bases and J by 0 bases, with 17 bases left in between. The CDR3 nucleotides are TGTGCCAGCAGCTCGAGGAGGGTAGGACCTAGCAATCAGCCCCAGCATTTT. It encodes CASSSRRVGPSNQPQHF.

On this clone itself: One junction end does not reproduce the germline sequence, and a read error may be involved. J is TRBJ1-2 and V is TRBV11-3; 7 nucleotides line up with TRBD1. The CDR3 length is 12 residues. The germline CDR1 and CDR2 sequences are SGHNT and YENEEA. As DNA, the CDR3 is TGTGCCAGCAGCCTAGACAGGGCTGGCTACACCTTC. Residues: CASSLDRAGYTF.

In this sample, this clone turned up a few times. The V and J genes are TRBV15 and TRBJ2-3; 8 bases agree with TRBD1. This CDR3 is built from 15 residues. CDR1 is LNHNV and CDR2 is YYDKDF in the germline V gene (reference sequence). V dropped 5 bases and J dropped 0; count of bases not matched to a gene: 4. The CDR3 loop is CATSYRDRSTDTQYF. The CDR3 nucleotides are TGTGCCACCAGCTATCGGGACAGGAGCACAGATACGCAGTATTTT.

This clone turned up a few times. The chain recombines TRBV30 with TRBJ1-1, with 7 bases lining up with TRBD1. This CDR3 has 13 residues. Germline CDR1 reads GTSNPN; CDR2 reads SVGIG (reference sequence). After removal of 2 bases from V and 4 bases from J, the junction contained 4 bases not matched to a gene. As DNA, the CDR3 is TGTGCCTGGAGTACCCAGGGGGTCACTGAAGCTTTCTTT. Translated: CAWSTQGVTEAFF.

The table lists this clone with a count of one. CDR3 nucleotides: TGCGCCAGCAGCCAAGACCACAGGGAATGGACTGAAGCTTTCTTT. It is translated as CASSQDHREWTEAFF. V usage is TRBV4-1 and J usage is TRBJ1-1; a possible D gene is TRBD1 (6 bases). This CDR3 contains 15 residues. Deletions cut 0 bases from V and 5 bases from J, with 13 bases between. Germline CDR1 reads MGHRA; CDR2 reads YSYEKL.

The chain is built from TRBV5-1 and TRBJ1-5; 9 positions agree with TRBD1. The CDR3 runs to 14 residues. Germline values: CDR1 SGHRS, CDR2 YFSETQ. J was trimmed by 5 bases and V by 4 bases; bases with no gene match: 4. The CDR3: CASSEGQGDQPQHF. For the CDR3, the DNA is TGCGCCAGCAGCGAGGGACAGGGTGATCAGCCCCAGCATTTT.

The V gene is TRBV6-1, the J gene TRBJ1-1, with D hard to call. Germline V CDR1 and CDR2: MNHNS, SASEGT. The CDR3 is 13 residues long. Trimming cost V 6 bases and J 1 base, with 9 bases left between them. The CDR3 DNA reads as TGTGCCAGCAGGCTTGACAAGAACACTGAAGCTTTCTTT. Protein: CASRLDKNTEAFF.

The V gene is TRBV19, the J gene TRBJ2-6, with D uncertain. The CDR3 covers 16 residues. Deletions cut 5 bases from V and 0 bases from J, with 11 bases between. Germline CDR1 and CDR2: LNHDA and SQIVND (reference sequence). The CDR3: CASSPARLSGANVLTF. In nucleotides, the CDR3 is TGTGCCAGTAGTCCCGCCCGACTCTCTGGGGCCAACGTCCTGACTTTC.

The CDR3 DNA is TGTGCCAGCACCATCGGACTAGCGGGAGACACAGATACGCAGTATTTT. As protein: CASTIGLAGDTDTQYF. V is TRBV2 and J is TRBJ2-3, with 13 positions matching TRBD2. Germline V gene sequence: CDR1 SNHLY, CDR2 FYNNEI. Trimming took 7 bases from V and 2 from J; bases not matched to a gene: 6. The CDR3 has 16 residues.

V usage is TRBV30 and J usage is TRBJ1-1; 9 positions agree with TRBD1. V lost 4 bases and J lost 3; bases outside the gene matches: 3. This CDR3 region has 13 residues. Per germline, CDR1 GTSNPN and CDR2 SVGIG (reference sequence). CDR3 region: CAWNRGPDTEAFF. CDR3 sequence (DNA): TGTGCCTGGAACAGGGGGCCCGACACTGAAGCTTTCTTT.

The rearrangement uses TRBV7-9 and TRBJ1-4; 7 positions match TRBD1. The CDR3 has 15 residues. The germline V gene has CDR1 SEHNR and CDR2 FQNEAQ (reference sequence). Unmatched junction bases numbered 5, after V lost 2 bases and J lost 5 bases. CDR3 sequence: CASSLYRDRNEKLFF. As DNA, the CDR3 is TGTGCCAGCAGCTTATACCGGGACAGAAATGAAAAACTGTTTTTT.

The chain combines TRBV30 with TRBJ2-1; the match to TRBD2 covers 7 bases. There are 18 residues in the CDR3. The germline gives CDR1 GTSNPN, CDR2 SVGIG (reference sequence). With V trimmed by 2 bases and J by 5 bases, 18 bases remained unmatched. The CDR3 is CAWSPRTLLAEFNNEQFF. CDR3 bases: TGTGCCTGGAGTCCCCGCACCCTCCTAGCGGAATTTAACAATGAGCAGTTCTTC.

This clone was detected only once. The chain couples TRBV5-1 to TRBJ1-3, with 9 bases identical to TRBD1. The CDR3 spans 17 residues. V was pared by 1 base and J by 4 bases, with 9 bases of the junction left unmatched. The V gene's germline CDR1 is SGHRS and CDR2 YFSETQ. CDR3 sequence (DNA): TGCGCCAGCAGCTTGAGATGGGACAGGGCAGGAGGAAACACCATATATTTT. It codes for CASSLRWDRAGGNTIYF. Variable domain in full (rest from reference TRBV5-1 and TRBJ1-3): KAGVTQTPRYLIKTRGQQVTLSCSPISGHRSVSWYQQTPGQGLQFLFEYFSETQRNKGNFPGRFSGRQFSNSRSEMNVSTLELGDSALYLCASSLRWDRAGGNTIYFGEGSWLTVV.

J is TRBJ1-2 and V is TRBV10-3; D unclear. Germline CDR1 reads ENHRY; CDR2 reads SYGVKD. Trimming shortened V by 0 bases and J by 4 bases, and 9 bases separated the two germline ends. The CDR3 length is 14 residues. CDR3 in amino acids: CAISESPHLYGYTF. As DNA, the CDR3 is TGTGCCATCAGTGAGTCTCCACACCTCTATGGCTACACCTTC.

The chain has TRBV19 and TRBJ1-4, with D perhaps matching TRBD1 (6 bases). The CDR3 has 16 residues. Per the germline V gene, CDR1 is LNHDA and CDR2 is SQIVND (reference sequence). V was clipped by 5 bases and J by 0 bases, with 13 bases between them. CDR3 DNA sequence: TGTGCCAGTAGTGCCTACAGGGCCGCAACTAATGAAAAACTGTTTTTT. Translated: CASSAYRAATNEKLFF.

The chain links TRBV18 to TRBJ2-5; D is possibly TRBD2 (5 bases). The CDR3 sequence is 13 residues long. Trimming took 8 bases from V and 2 from J, leaving 12 bases between them. The germline V gene encodes CDR1 KGHSH and CDR2 LQKENI. This CDR3 reads CASTTGNQETQYF. CDR3 in DNA: TGTGCCAGCACCACCGGGAATCAAGAGACCCAGTACTTC. Based on the CDR3 plus reference TRBV18 and TRBJ2-5, the full variable domain is NAGVMQNPRHLVRRRGQEARLRCSPMKGHSHVYWYRQLPEEGLKFMVYLQKENIIDESGMPKERFSAEFPKEGPSILRIQQVVRGDSAAYFCASTTGNQETQYFGPGTRLLVL.

The J gene is TRBJ2-7, the V gene TRBV6-5; D perhaps matches TRBD1 (6 bases). The V end lost 2 bases, the J end lost 4 bases, and 15 bases lay between the germline ends. The CDR3 sequence is 15 residues long. The germline CDR1 and CDR2 sequences are MNHEY and SVGAGI. The CDR3 sequence is CASSYTRTGTYEQYF. The CDR3 region has the DNA TGTGCCAGCAGTTACACCCGTACAGGGACGTACGAGCAGTACTTC.

V and J are TRBV14 and TRBJ1-2; TRBD1 might be the D (6 bases). CDR3 length equals 16 residues. The germline V gene has CDR1 SGHDN and CDR2 FVKESK. V lost 0 bases, J lost 4 bases, and 15 bases lay in between. The CDR3: CASSQEQSGALYGYTF. The CDR3 DNA reads as TGTGCCAGCAGCCAAGAACAATCAGGGGCCCTCTATGGCTACACCTTC. Variable domain in full (rest from reference TRBV14 and TRBJ1-2): EAGVTQFPSHSVIEKGQTVTLRCDPISGHDNLYWYRRVMGKEIKFLLHFVKESKQDESGMPNNRFLAERTGGTYSTLKVQPAELEDSGVYFCASSQEQSGALYGYTFGSGTRLTVV.

This chain links TRBV4-3 with TRBJ1-1; D gene uncertain. The CDR3 consists of 14 residues. Per the germline V gene, CDR1 is LGHNA and CDR2 is YSLEER. V lost 0 bases and J 3 bases, leaving 8 bases between the germline ends. CDR3 in DNA: TGCGCCAGCAGCCAAGATGGGCCTGACACTGAAGCTTTCTTT. Translated: CASSQDGPDTEAFF.

A remark on this clone: At one end the junction does not follow the germline gene, possibly because of a read error. The chain recombines TRBV6-1 with TRBJ1-2, with TRBD1 matching over 7 bases. The CDR3 contains 13 residues. Germline CDR1 reads MNHNS; CDR2 reads SASEGT. The CDR3, as DNA: TGTGCCAGCAGGCTGACTGACAGGGATGGTTACACCTTC. Its translation: CASRLTDRDGYTF.

J is TRBJ1-4 and V is TRBV5-5, with 10 bases identical to TRBD1. CDR3 length equals 17 residues. Germline assignment: CDR1 SGHKS and CDR2 YYEKEE (reference sequence). V was clipped by 4 bases and J by 0 bases; unmatched bases: 6. CDR3 in amino acids: CASSRAGQGATNEKLFF. CDR3 in DNA: TGTGCCAGCAGCCGGGCAGGACAGGGGGCAACTAATGAAAAACTGTTTTTT.

About this clone: The sample contains more than one DNA sequence encoding this CDR3. This chain joins TRBV5-1 and TRBJ2-1; 14 bases match TRBD2. The CDR3 is 16 amino acids. The V gene end was trimmed by 4 bases and the J gene end by 10 bases; junction bases not matched to a gene: 10. CDR1 and CDR2 (germline): SGHRS, YFSETQ. The CDR3 nucleotides read TGCGCCAGCAGCCGCCTGACTAGCGGGGGGGCCAGCGAGCAGTTCTTC. Translating gives CASSRLTSGGASEQFF.

V gene TRBV25-1 combines with J gene TRBJ1-4; weak D call: TRBD1 (5 bases). CDR1 and CDR2 from the germline V gene are MGHDK and SYGVNS. The CDR3 has 14 residues. V lost 5 bases, J lost 4 bases, and 11 bases lay in between. CDR3 bases: TGTGCCAGCAGTCTAGGGGCGATTAATGAAAAACTGTTTTTT. Protein product: CASSLGAINEKLFF.

This clone was observed a single time. The chain carries TRBV12-5 and TRBJ2-5; the match to TRBD1 covers 11 bases. The CDR3 sequence is 14 residues long. CDR1 is LGHNT, CDR2 FRNRAP, per germline. Trimming removed 7 bases from V and 5 bases from J; junction bases left unmatched: 6. The chain's CDR3 is CASALGQGAETQYF. CDR3 bases: TGTGCTAGTGCCCTAGGACAGGGGGCCGAGACCCAGTACTTC.

V usage is TRBV11-3 and J usage is TRBJ2-7, with D perhaps TRBD1 (5 bases). This CDR3 has 19 residues. Trimming shortened V by 2 bases and J by 2 bases, and 25 bases separated the two germline ends. CDR1 is SGHNT and CDR2 is YENEEA in the germline V gene. The CDR3 DNA reads as TGTGCCAGCAGCTTAAATTATCTGGGCAGGGATAATGAGGCCTACGAGCAGTACGTC. It is translated as CASSLNYLGRDNEAYEQYV.

This chain links TRBV19 with TRBJ1-2, with D possibly matching TRBD1 (6 bases). V lost 1 base, J lost 8 bases, and 14 bases lay in between. Germline CDR1 LNHDA, CDR2 SQIVND (reference sequence). This CDR3 contains 14 residues. The CDR3 coding sequence is TGTGCCAGTAGTATAGGTACAGGGATAAGAGGCTACACCTTC. This gives the protein CASSIGTGIRGYTF.

The V gene is TRBV4-1, the J gene TRBJ1-5; the D gene is possibly TRBD1 (5 bases). Looked up from germline, CDR1 is MGHRA and CDR2 is YSYEKL. V gave up 2 bases and J gave up 6 bases, with 17 bases separating them. This CDR3 has 16 residues. The CDR3 sequence: CASSQFVGIQGQPQHF. As DNA, the CDR3 is TGCGCCAGCAGCCAATTTGTGGGGATTCAGGGTCAGCCCCAGCATTTT.

The chain couples TRBV11-2 to TRBJ2-3; unclear D gene. The germline gives CDR1 SGHAT, CDR2 FQNNGV. The length of the CDR3 is 14 residues. V dropped 3 bases and J dropped 5 bases, with 12 bases sitting between them. The CDR3 nucleotides are TGTGCCAGCAGCTTCGCGGCATTAGAAGATACGCAGTATTTT. This codes for CASSFAALEDTQYF.